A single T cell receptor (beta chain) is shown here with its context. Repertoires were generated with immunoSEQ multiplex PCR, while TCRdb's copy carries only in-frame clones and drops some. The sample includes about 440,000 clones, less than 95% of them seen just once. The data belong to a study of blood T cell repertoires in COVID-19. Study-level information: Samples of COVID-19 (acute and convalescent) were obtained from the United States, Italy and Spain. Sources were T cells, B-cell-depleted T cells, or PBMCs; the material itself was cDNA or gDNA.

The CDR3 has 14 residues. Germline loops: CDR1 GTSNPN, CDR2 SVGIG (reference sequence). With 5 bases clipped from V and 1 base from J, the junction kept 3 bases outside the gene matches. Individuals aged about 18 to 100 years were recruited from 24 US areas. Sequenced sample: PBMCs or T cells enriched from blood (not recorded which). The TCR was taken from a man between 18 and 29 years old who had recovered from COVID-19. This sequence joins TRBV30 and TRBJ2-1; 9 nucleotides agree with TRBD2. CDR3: CAWSSGNSYNEQFF. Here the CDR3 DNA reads TGTGCCTGGTCTAGCGGGAATTCCTACAATGAGCAGTTCTTC.